The sequence of this T cell receptor beta chain was determined in a study of blood T cell repertoires in COVID-19. As for the study in general: Acute and convalescent COVID-19 specimens originated in the United States, Italy and Spain.

Germline loops: CDR1 SGHAT, CDR2 FQDESV (reference sequence). Trimming shortened V by 5 bases and J by 5 bases, and 15 bases separated the two germline ends. This CDR3 is built from 14 residues. This clone turned up a few times. Original processing methods: Amplification with reference gene primers provided the estimates of nucleated cell counts. The method was immunoSEQ multiplex PCR; TCRdb's version includes in-frame clones alone and lacks a portion of them. V and J calls plus clone size are reproduced from that table; the DNA served to infer D and trimming. The sample shows 150,000 to 190,000 clones, 76% of them seen only once.

Material for sequencing was peripheral blood. The gene calls are TRBV11-1 and TRBJ1-2; D might be TRBD1 (6 bases). The TCR originated in a woman of 80 years or more with acute or convalescent COVID-19. CDR3 nucleotide sequence: TGTGCCAGCAGCCCAGACCCCCAGGGGTATGGCTACACCTTC. This gives the protein CASSPDPQGYGYTF.